These 6 T cell receptor beta chains share one sample of origin, sequenced in a study of cytomegalovirus exposure and HLA in healthy donors. The PCR ran on 60 Vbeta and 13 Jbeta primers. The protocol was immunoSEQ multiplex PCR, while the TCRdb copy is restricted to in-frame clones and leaves out a portion. In the table there are 95,000 to 100,000 clones, roughly 70% of which are singletons. The sample was PBMCs. The receptors shown here come from a male donor in good health and CMV-seronegative.

The chain joins TRBV19 to TRBJ1-1, with TRBD1 as a possible D gene (6 bases). Germline V gene lookup returns CDR1 LNHDA and CDR2 SQIVND (reference sequence). CDR3 length equals 15 residues. V lost 3 bases and J 1 base, leaving 12 bases between the germline ends. Here the CDR3 DNA reads TGTGCCAGTAGTATTTCAGGGGCAGGGAACACTGAAGCTTTCTTT. It codes for CASSISGAGNTEAFF.

The V and J genes are TRBV27 and TRBJ2-1; D unresolved. CDR1 is MNHEY and CDR2 is SMNVEV in the germline V gene (reference sequence). The V end was cut by 6 bases, the J end by 6 bases, with 15 bases between. The CDR3 is 14 residues long. The CDR3 reads CASSVILNLNEQFF. CDR3 nucleotides: TGTGCCAGCAGCGTGATTCTAAATCTCAATGAGCAGTTCTTC.

The chain uses TRBV6-6 and TRBJ2-7; 10 bases align to TRBD2. This CDR3 has 14 residues. Per germline, CDR1 MNHNY and CDR2 SVGAGI (reference sequence). J gave up 6 bases and V 6 bases, and 8 bases lay outside the gene matches. The CDR3 is CASRVPAGGCEQYF. The CDR3 DNA reads TGTGCCAGCAGGGTTCCAGCGGGAGGGTGCGAGCAGTACTTC.

This rearrangement joins TRBV7-6 to TRBJ1-2; 8 nucleotides align to TRBD1. The CDR3 consists of 14 residues. With 5 bases clipped from V and 7 bases from J, the junction kept 9 bases outside the gene matches. CDR1 and CDR2 (germline): SGHVS, FNYEAQ. The CDR3 loop is CASSPTRGRGGYTF. The DNA of the CDR3 is TGTGCCAGCAGCCCCACCAGGGGGCGGGGTGGCTACACCTTC. Full variable domain (missing parts from reference TRBV7-6 and TRBJ1-2): GAGVSQSPRYKVTKRGQDVALRCDPISGHVSLYWYRQALGQGPEFLTYFNYEAQQDKSGLPNDRFSAERPEGSISTLTIQRTEQRDSAMYRCASSPTRGRGGYTFGSGTRLTVV.

The J gene is TRBJ2-1, the V gene TRBV5-1; 9 nucleotides agree with TRBD1. The CDR3 has 15 residues. With V trimmed by 4 bases and J by 3 bases, 5 bases remained unmatched. Germline assignment: CDR1 SGHRS and CDR2 YFSETQ. CDR3 DNA sequence: TGCGCCAGCAGCGGGACAGGGTCGGGCTACAATGAGCAGTTCTTC. Residues: CASSGTGSGYNEQFF.

V and J are TRBV5-6 and TRBJ2-7; D is ambiguous. V lost 0 bases and J lost 2, with 12 bases in between. CDR1 is SGHDT, CDR2 YYEEEE, per germline. CDR3 length: 15 residues. The CDR3, as DNA: TGTGCCAGCAGCTTGGTGACTCGGAACGCCTACGAGCAGTACTTC. Its translation is CASSLVTRNAYEQYF.